These T cell receptor beta chains were read from a single sample in a study of blood T cell repertoires in COVID-19. Using immunoSEQ multiplex PCR, the repertoire was profiled, and TCRdb retains in-frame clones only, with some absent. This sample yields fewer than 350,000 clones, of which over 80% are seen a single time; about 4% belongs to the top ten. The sample was PBMCs or T cells enriched from blood (not recorded which). These receptors all stem from a woman aged 30 to 39 with acute COVID-19. CDR3s include the opening cysteine and the closing phenylalanine or tryptophan. D genes are given only for firm matches. Size is stated for part of the rows, as once, few or many counts, or as a class when the clone is expanded.

NA,few,14,TRBJ1-5,TRBV28,CASSKNHGVQPQHF,TGTGCCAGCAGTAAAAATCACGGGGTTCAGCCCCAGCATTTT
TRBD2,once,13,TRBJ2-5,TRBV5-6,CASSLAAGETQYF,TGTGCCAGCAGCCTAGCGGCCGGAGAGACCCAGTACTTC
NA,NA,15,TRBJ1-6,TRBV2,CASSGLDRYNSPLHF,TGTGCCAGCAGTGGTTTGGACAGATATAATTCACCCCTCCACTTT
TRBD2,NA,16,TRBJ2-7,TRBV5-4,CASSLGGTSLTYEQYF,TGTGCCAGCAGCTTGGGGGGGACTAGCCTAACCTACGAGCAGTACTTC
TRBD2,NA,13,TRBJ2-1,TRBV28,CATGGRVYNEQFF,TGTGCCACGGGGGGGAGGGTATACAATGAGCAGTTCTTC
NA,NA,13,TRBJ1-1,TRBV7-8,CASSLTKNTEAFF,TGTGCCAGCAGCTTAACTAAGAACACTGAAGCTTTCTTT
TRBD1,NA,14,TRBJ1-1,TRBV27,CASGKQGMNTEAFF,TGTGCCAGCGGGAAACAGGGGATGAACACTGAAGCTTTCTTT
TRBD1,once,16,TRBJ2-5,TRBV29-1,CSVSAPGQVDQETQYF,TGCAGCGTCTCCGCCCCGGGACAGGTCGACCAAGAGACCCAGTACTTC
TRBD2,NA,13,TRBJ2-5,TRBV9,CASSLAVGETQYF,TGTGCCAGCAGCCTAGCGGTCGGAGAGACCCAGTACTTC
NA,NA,15,TRBJ2-7,TRBV18,CASMTLRGRIYEQYF,TGTGCCAGCATGACGCTGCGGGGGCGTATCTACGAGCAGTACTTC